This T cell receptor beta chain was recorded in a study of T cell repertoires in cytomegalovirus infection. Study-level background: Public TCR beta signature analysis indicated the presence of both CMV infection and matching HLA type.

Using its own MiXCR run on the reads, TCRdb lists one record per CDR3 protein. The sample has some 680,000 distinct CDR3 sequences, 35% to 40% seen once. What was sequenced was PBMCs. The receptor was derived from a human donor in good health (CMV status not recorded). Some clones in this sample may be carry-over from other donors' samples.

The CDR3 nucleotides are TGTGCCAGCAGCCTATATTCAGGGGGAGTCTATGGCTACACCTTC. This translates into CASSLYSGGVYGYTF. V and J are TRBV5-8 and TRBJ1-2; 7 bases align to TRBD1. Germline CDR1 SGHTS, CDR2 YDEGEE. The CDR3 runs to 15 residues. After removal of 4 bases from V and 4 bases from J, the junction contained 10 bases not matched to a gene.